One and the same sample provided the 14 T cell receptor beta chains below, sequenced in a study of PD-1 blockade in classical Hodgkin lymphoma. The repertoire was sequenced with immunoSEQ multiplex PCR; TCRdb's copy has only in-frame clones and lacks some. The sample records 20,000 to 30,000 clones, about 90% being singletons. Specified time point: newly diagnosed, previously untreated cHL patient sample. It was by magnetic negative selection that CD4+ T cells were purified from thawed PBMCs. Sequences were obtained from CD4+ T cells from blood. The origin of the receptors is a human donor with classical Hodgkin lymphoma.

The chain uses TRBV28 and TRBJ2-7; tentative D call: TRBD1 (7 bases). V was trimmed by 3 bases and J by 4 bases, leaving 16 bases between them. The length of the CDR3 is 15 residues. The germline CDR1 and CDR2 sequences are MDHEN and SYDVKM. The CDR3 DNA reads TGTGCCAGCAGTTTTTCAGGGGGGCTCCAGTACGAGCAGTACTTC. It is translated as CASSFSGGLQYEQYF.

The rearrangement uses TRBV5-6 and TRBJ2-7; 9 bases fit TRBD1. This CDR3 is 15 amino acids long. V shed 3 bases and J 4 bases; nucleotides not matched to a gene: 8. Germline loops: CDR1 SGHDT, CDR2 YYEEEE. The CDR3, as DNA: TGTGCCAGCAGCTGGGGGACAGGGAGTAGTTACGAGCAGTACTTC. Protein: CASSWGTGSSYEQYF.

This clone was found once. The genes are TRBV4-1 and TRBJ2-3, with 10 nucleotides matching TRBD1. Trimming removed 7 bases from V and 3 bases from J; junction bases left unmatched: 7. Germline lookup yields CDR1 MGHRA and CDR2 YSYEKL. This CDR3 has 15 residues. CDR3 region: CASNPGTGVTDTQYF. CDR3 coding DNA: TGCGCCAGCAACCCCGGGACAGGGGTGACAGATACGCAGTATTTT.

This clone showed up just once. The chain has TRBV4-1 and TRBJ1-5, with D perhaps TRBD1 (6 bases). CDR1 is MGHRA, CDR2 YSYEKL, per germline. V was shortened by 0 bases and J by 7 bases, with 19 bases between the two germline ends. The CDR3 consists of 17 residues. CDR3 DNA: TGCGCCAGCAGCCAAGATTCATACGGGGGGCAGGGACAGCCCCAGCATTTT. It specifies CASSQDSYGGQGQPQHF.

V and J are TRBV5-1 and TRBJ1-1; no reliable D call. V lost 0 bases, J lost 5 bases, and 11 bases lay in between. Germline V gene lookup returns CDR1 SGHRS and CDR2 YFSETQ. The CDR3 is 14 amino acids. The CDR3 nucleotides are TGCGCCAGCAGCTTGGTTGCAGGAGAGACTGAAGCTTTCTTT. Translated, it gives CASSLVAGETEAFF.

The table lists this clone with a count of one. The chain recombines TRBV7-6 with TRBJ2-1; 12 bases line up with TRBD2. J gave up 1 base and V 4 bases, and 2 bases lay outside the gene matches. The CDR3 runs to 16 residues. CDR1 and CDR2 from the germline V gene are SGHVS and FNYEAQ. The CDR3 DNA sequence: TGTGCCAGCAGCTGGACTAGCGGGGAGTCCTACAATGAGCAGTTCTTC. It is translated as CASSWTSGESYNEQFF.

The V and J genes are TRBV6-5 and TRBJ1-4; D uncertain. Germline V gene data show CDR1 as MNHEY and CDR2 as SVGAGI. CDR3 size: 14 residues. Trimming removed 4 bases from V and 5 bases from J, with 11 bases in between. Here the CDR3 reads CASSSLEENEKLFF. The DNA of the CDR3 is TGTGCCAGCAGTTCACTCGAAGAGAATGAAAAACTGTTTTTT.

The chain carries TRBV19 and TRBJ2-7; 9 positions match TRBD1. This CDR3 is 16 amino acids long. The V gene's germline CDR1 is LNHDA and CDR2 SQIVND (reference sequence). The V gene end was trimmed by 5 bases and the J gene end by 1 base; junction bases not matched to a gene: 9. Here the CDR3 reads CASSPRGQGGSYEQYF. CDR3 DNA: TGTGCCAGTAGTCCGAGGGGACAGGGTGGATCCTACGAGCAGTACTTC. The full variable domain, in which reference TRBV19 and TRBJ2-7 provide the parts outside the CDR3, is DGGITQSPKYLFRKEGQNVTLSCEQNLNHDAMYWYRQDPGQGLRLIYYSQIVNDFQKGDIAEGYSVSREKKESFPLTVTSAQKNPTAFYLCASSPRGQGGSYEQYFGPGTRLTVT.

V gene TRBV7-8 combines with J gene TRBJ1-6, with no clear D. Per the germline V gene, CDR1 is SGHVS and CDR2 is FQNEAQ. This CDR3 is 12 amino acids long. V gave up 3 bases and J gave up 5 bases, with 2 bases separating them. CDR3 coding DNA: TGTGCCAGCAGCTTCCATAATTCACCCCTCCACTTT. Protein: CASSFHNSPLHF. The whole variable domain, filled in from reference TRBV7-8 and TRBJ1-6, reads GAGVSQSPRYKVAKRGQDVALRCDPISGHVSLFWYQQALGQGPEFLTYFQNEAQLDKSGLPSDRFFAERPEGSVSTLKIQRTQQEDSAVYLCASSFHNSPLHFGNGTRLTVT.

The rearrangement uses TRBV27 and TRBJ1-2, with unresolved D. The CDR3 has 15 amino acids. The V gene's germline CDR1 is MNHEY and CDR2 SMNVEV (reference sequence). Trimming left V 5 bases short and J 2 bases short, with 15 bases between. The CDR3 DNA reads TGTGCCAGCAGTACTTCAGGCAACCTAAACTATGGCTACACCTTC. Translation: CASSTSGNLNYGYTF.

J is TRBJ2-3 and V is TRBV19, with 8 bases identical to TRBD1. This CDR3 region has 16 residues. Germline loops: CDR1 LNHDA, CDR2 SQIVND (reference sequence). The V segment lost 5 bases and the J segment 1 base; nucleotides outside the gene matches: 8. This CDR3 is CASSLNRGARTDTQYF. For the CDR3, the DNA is TGTGCCAGTAGTCTAAACAGGGGGGCACGCACAGATACGCAGTATTTT.

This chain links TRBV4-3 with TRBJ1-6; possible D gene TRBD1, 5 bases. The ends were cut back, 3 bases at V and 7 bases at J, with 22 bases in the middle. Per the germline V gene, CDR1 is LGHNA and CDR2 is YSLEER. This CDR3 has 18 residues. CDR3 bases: TGCGCCAGCAGCCAGCTCCACAGCTCTGGGGGTGCAAATTCACCCCTCCACTTT. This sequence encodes CASSQLHSSGGANSPLHF.

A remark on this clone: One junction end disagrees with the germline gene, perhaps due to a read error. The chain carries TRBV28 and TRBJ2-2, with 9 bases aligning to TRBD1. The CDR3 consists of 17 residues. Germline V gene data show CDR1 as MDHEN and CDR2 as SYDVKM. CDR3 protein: CASRVPAGTGNTGELFF. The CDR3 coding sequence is TGTGCCAGCAGGGTCCCAGCGGGGACAGGGAACACCGGGGAGCTATTTTTT. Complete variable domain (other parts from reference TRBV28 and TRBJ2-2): DVKVTQSSRYLVKRTGEKVFLECVQDMDHENMFWYRQDPGLGLRLIYFSYDVKMKEKGDIPEGYSVSREKKERFSLILESASTNQTSMYLCASRVPAGTGNTGELFFGEGSRLTVL.

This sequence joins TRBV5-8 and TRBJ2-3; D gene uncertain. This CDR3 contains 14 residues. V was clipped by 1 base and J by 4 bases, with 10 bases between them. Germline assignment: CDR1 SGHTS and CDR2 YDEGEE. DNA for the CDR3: TGTGCCAGCAGCTTGCAACCCCTTTCAGATACGCAGTATTTT. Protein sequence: CASSLQPLSDTQYF.